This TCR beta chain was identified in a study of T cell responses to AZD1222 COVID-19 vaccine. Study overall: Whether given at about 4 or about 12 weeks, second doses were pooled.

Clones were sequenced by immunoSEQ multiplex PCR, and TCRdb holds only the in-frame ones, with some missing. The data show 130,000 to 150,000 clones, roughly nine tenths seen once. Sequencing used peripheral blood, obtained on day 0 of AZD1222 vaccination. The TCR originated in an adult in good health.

The CDR3 loop is CASSIQANEKLFF. CDR3 DNA: TGTGCCAGTAGTATACAGGCTAATGAAAAACTGTTTTTT. V usage is TRBV19 and J usage is TRBJ1-4; no firm D call. Trimming removed 2 bases at V and 3 bases at J, with 4 bases between. CDR1 LNHDA and CDR2 SQIVND come from the germline V gene (reference sequence). The CDR3 runs 13 residues.